This is a list of T cell receptor beta chains from one sample in a study of T-cell reconstitution after alpha-beta-depleted transplantation in children. TCRdb re-called the PCR reads with MiXCR, one entry per CDR3 protein. The sample shows 750,000 to 950,000 distinct CDR3 sequences, 16% of them seen only once. Here the sequenced sample was PBMCs, mostly from graft donor cells, taken 360 days after TCRalphabeta/CD19-depleted stem cell transplant. Source of these receptors: a male patient under 18 who had a stem cell transplant for acute lymphoblastic leukemia, so the T cells may come from the graft donor. CDR3s include the opening cysteine and the closing phenylalanine or tryptophan. Each record gives: V gene, clone size, D gene, J gene, CDR3 protein, CDR3 DNA. The D gene is left open where the match is weak. Where a row states a size, it is once, few, many or the class of an expanded clone; other rows omit it.

TRBV9,-,TRBD1,TRBJ2-3,CASSVYRGGTDTQYF,TGTGCCAGCAGCGTATACAGGGGGGGCACAGATACGCAGTATTTT
TRBV6-2/TRBV6-3,few,TRBD2,TRBJ2-7,CASSYSAGAGEGYEQYF,TGTGCCAGCAGTTACTCAGCCGGAGCGGGAGAAGGATACGAGCAGTACTTC
TRBV2,many,-,TRBJ2-1,CASPRDLGHEQFF,TGTGCCAGCCCCCGGGACTTAGGGCATGAGCAGTTCTTC
TRBV28,-,TRBD1,TRBJ2-7,CASSLFPPRDRGREQYF,TGTGCCAGCAGTTTATTTCCCCCCCGGGACAGGGGCCGGGAGCAGTACTTC
TRBV7-9,few,TRBD2,TRBJ2-1,CASSLAEREGGNEQFF,TGTGCCAGCAGCTTAGCGGAGCGGGAGGGGGGGAATGAGCAGTTCTTC
TRBV6-1,-,TRBD1,TRBJ1-3,CASSQRTGWAGNTIYF,TGTGCCAGCAGTCAACGGACAGGTTGGGCTGGAAACACCATATATTTT
TRBV4-1,-,-,TRBJ2-1,CASSQGWTSSSYNEQFF,TGCGCCAGCAGCCAAGGGTGGACTTCGAGCTCCTACAATGAGCAGTTCTTC
TRBV27,-,-,TRBJ2-7,CASSLFGNYEQYF,TGTGCCAGCAGTTTATTCGGCAACTACGAGCAGTACTTC
TRBV12-3/TRBV12-4,few,-,TRBJ2-7,CASSLIHEQYF,TGTGCCAGCAGTTTAATCCACGAGCAGTACTTC
TRBV7-9,-,TRBD1,TRBJ2-5,CASNLPGQGSQTQYF,TGTGCCAGCAACCTCCCGGGACAGGGTTCCCAGACCCAGTACTTC
TRBV18,-,-,TRBJ2-6,CASSHFPGGSGANVLTF,TGTGCCAGCTCACACTTCCCCGGTGGGTCTGGGGCCAACGTCCTGACTTTC
TRBV5-1,few,TRBD2,TRBJ2-5,CASSFGLAELRETQYF,TGCGCCAGCAGCTTCGGTCTAGCGGAACTTCGTGAGACCCAGTACTTC
TRBV10-3,few,TRBD2,TRBJ2-1,CAISALAGGGRNEQFF,TGTGCCATCAGTGCTCTAGCGGGAGGGGGGCGTAATGAGCAGTTCTTC
TRBV24-1,many,-,TRBJ2-3,CATSDPRGTDTQYF,TGTGCCACCAGTGATCCCAGAGGCACAGATACGCAGTATTTT
TRBV29-1,many,TRBD1,TRBJ1-1,CSVSTGPTEAFF,TGCAGCGTCTCGACAGGGCCCACTGAAGCTTTCTTT
TRBV10-3,few,TRBD2,TRBJ2-1,CAISETWTSGSYNEQFF,TGTGCCATCAGTGAGACGTGGACTAGCGGGAGTTACAATGAGCAGTTCTTC
TRBV19,-,-,TRBJ2-7,CASSMKVAYEQYF,TGTGCCAGTAGTATGAAAGTGGCCTACGAGCAGTACTTC
TRBV2,-,-,TRBJ1-5,CASSDNKQPQHF,TGTGCCAGCAGTGATAATAAACAGCCCCAGCATTTT
TRBV12-5,-,-,TRBJ2-1,CASGSPLVSSPGNEQFF,TGTGCTAGTGGTTCCCCCCTGGTTTCTAGCCCAGGCAATGAGCAGTTCTTC
TRBV7-8,few,TRBD1,TRBJ2-2,CASSLALRTGDPTGELFF,TGTGCCAGCAGCTTAGCGCTCAGGACAGGGGATCCGACCGGGGAGCTGTTTTTT
TRBV18,many,-,TRBJ2-7,CASSRGRDYEQYF,TGTGCCAGCTCACGCGGGCGGGACTACGAGCAGTACTTC
TRBV24-1,many,-,TRBJ2-3,CATSDLGGPQYF,TGTGCCACCAGTGATTTGGGGGGGCCGCAGTATTTT
TRBV7-7,few,TRBD2,TRBJ2-1,CASSYGSGHNEQFF,TGTGCCAGCAGCTACGGTAGCGGGCACAATGAGCAGTTCTTC
TRBV24-1,few,TRBD2,TRBJ2-3,CATSKSGSNKDTQYF,TGTGCCACCAGTAAGAGCGGGAGCAATAAAGATACGCAGTATTTT
TRBV20-1,-,-,TRBJ2-5,CSAPKWSGRETQYF,TGCAGTGCTCCAAAGTGGTCGGGACGAGAGACCCAGTACTTC
TRBV15,-,-,TRBJ2-1,CATSRVQGGEQFF,TGTGCCACCAGCAGGGTACAGGGAGGTGAGCAGTTCTTC
TRBV7-9,few,TRBD2,TRBJ2-1,CASRLSGSHNNEQFF,TGTGCCAGCAGGCTTAGCGGGAGCCACAACAATGAGCAGTTCTTC
TRBV2,many,-,TRBJ2-1,CASLSGGVIIPNNEQFF,TGTGCCAGCCTTTCAGGAGGCGTCATCATACCTAACAATGAGCAGTTCTTC
TRBV6-2/TRBV6-3,few,-,TRBJ2-1,CASRAWRVTYNEQFF,TGTGCCAGCCGAGCCTGGCGGGTGACCTACAATGAGCAGTTCTTC
TRBV27,-,TRBD2,TRBJ2-1,CASSGDGTSGQSSYNEQFF,TGTGCCAGCAGTGGCGATGGGACTAGCGGACAAAGCTCCTACAATGAGCAGTTCTTC
TRBV29-1,many,TRBD2,TRBJ2-7,CSAKFGTSGKYEQYF,TGCAGCGCTAAATTCGGGACTAGCGGGAAATACGAGCAGTACTTC
TRBV7-2,few,-,TRBJ1-2,CASSLGPTEALRSSSYGYTF,TGTGCCAGCAGCTTAGGCCCGACGGAAGCGCTGCGGAGTTCGAGCTATGGCTACACCTTC
TRBV4-1,once,TRBD2,TRBJ2-7,CASSQVASGRSYEQYF,TGCGCCAGCAGCCAAGTTGCTAGCGGGCGCTCCTACGAGCAGTACTTC
TRBV7-9,few,TRBD2,TRBJ2-7,CASSPQGTRLTYEQYF,TGTGCCAGCAGCCCCCAGGGGACTAGATTAACCTACGAGCAGTACTTC
TRBV29-1,-,-,TRBJ2-3,CSADYRSTDTQYF,TGCAGCGCCGACTACCGAAGCACAGATACGCAGTATTTT